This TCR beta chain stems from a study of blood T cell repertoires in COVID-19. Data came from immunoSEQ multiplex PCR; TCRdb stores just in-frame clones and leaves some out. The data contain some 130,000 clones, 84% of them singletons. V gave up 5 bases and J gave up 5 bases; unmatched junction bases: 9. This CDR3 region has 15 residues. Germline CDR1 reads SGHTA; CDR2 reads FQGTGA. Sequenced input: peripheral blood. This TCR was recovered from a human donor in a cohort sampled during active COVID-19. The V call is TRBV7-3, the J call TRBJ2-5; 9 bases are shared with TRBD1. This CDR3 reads CASSPGQGRRETQYF. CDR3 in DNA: TGTGCCAGCAGCCCTGGACAGGGGAGGCGGGAGACCCAGTACTTC.